These T cell receptor beta chains were read from a single sample in a study of beta chain features in type 1 diabetes. The assay was immunoSEQ multiplex PCR, and TCRdb's table has in-frame clones only and misses some. The sample has a few hundred thousand clones; roughly 9.8% are singletons. Sequencing used central memory CD4+ T cells from blood. The receptors originated from a man aged 25 to 40 with type 1 diabetes. CDR3s include the opening cysteine and the closing phenylalanine or tryptophan. D genes are given only for firm matches. A clone size is listed for some rows: how often the clone was seen (once, few, many), or a class if it is expanded.

clone size,J gene,V gene,D gene,CDR3 DNA,CDR3 protein
.,TRBJ1-4,TRBV6-5,.,TGTGCCAGCTGTACCTCGGACGTAGGAAATGAAAAACTGTTTTTT,CASCTSDVGNEKLFF
few,TRBJ2-2,TRBV29-1,.,TGCAGCGTTGAAGGCAGGGCTAACGGGGAGCTGTTTTTT,CSVEGRANGELFF
few,TRBJ2-2,TRBV11-2,.,TGTGCCAGCAGCTTAGACCGCGGGGAGCTGTTTTTT,CASSLDRGELFF
few,TRBJ2-4,TRBV6-6,.,TGTGCCAGCAGCCCCTCGGGACTCCCGACGGGCATTCAGTACTTC,CASSPSGLPTGIQYF
many,TRBJ2-5,TRBV7-9,.,TGTGCCAGCAGCTTAGCGGTGACCCAGTACTTC,CASSLAVTQYF
few,TRBJ2-7,TRBV5-1,TRBD1,TGCGCCAGCAGCTTGGAGGGGACAGGCTACGAGCAGTACTTC,CASSLEGTGYEQYF
.,TRBJ2-7,TRBV28,TRBD2,TGTGCCAGCAGTTCCATAGCGGGAGGCTCAACCTACGAGCAGTACTTC,CASSSIAGGSTYEQYF
many,TRBJ2-3,TRBV13,.,TGTGCCTGCCTGAGGGCAGGGGCAGATACGCAGTATTTT,CACLRAGADTQYF
.,TRBJ1-5,TRBV7-9,.,TGTGCCAGCAGCTTAGGGCAGGGAAGAGCAAATCAGCCCCAGCATTTT,CASSLGQGRANQPQHF
many,TRBJ1-2,TRBV5-1,.,TGCGCCAGCAGCCAAAAAGGTTCCGGGGGAGGCTACACCTTC,CASSQKGSGGGYTF
few,TRBJ2-3,TRBV10-3,TRBD1,TGTGCCAGCAGCTCCGGGCCCGGGACAGGGGGCGAAATGTACACGCAGTATTTT,CASSSGPGTGGEMYTQYF